Listed below are T cell receptor beta chains from one sample, sequenced in a study of blood T cell repertoires in COVID-19. This table comes from immunoSEQ multiplex PCR, and its TCRdb copy is limited to in-frame clones, with some not included. The sample has more than 120,000 clones, around 84% seen once. The sample consisted of peripheral blood. These TCRs come from a human donor in a cohort sampled during active COVID-19. CDR3s include the opening cysteine and the closing phenylalanine or tryptophan. The D gene is left open where the match is weak. Some rows mark clone size as missing; the rest say once, few, many or name a class of expanded clone.

DNA: TGTGCCAGCTCGCCCATCCGCCTCGCAAGGACAGGAAAAGCTAACTATGGCTACACCTTC
CDR3: CASSPIRLARTGKANYGYTF
size: -
J: TRBJ1-2
V: TRBV18
D: TRBD1

DNA: TGTGCCAGCACGGGCTCTGGGGCCAACGTCCTGACTTTC
CDR3: CASTGSGANVLTF
size: once
J: TRBJ2-6
V: TRBV6-6
D: -

DNA: TGTGCCAGCAGACAGGGCTCTGGAAACACCATATATTTT
CDR3: CASRQGSGNTIYF
size: -
J: TRBJ1-3
V: TRBV2
D: -

DNA: TGCAGCGAACGGACTAGCGGGAGTGAGACCCAGTACTTC
CDR3: CSERTSGSETQYF
size: -
J: TRBJ2-5
V: TRBV29-1
D: TRBD2

DNA: TGTGCCAGCAGCCGGACAGGGCCCCAGCCCCAGCATTTT
CDR3: CASSRTGPQPQHF
size: -
J: TRBJ1-5
V: TRBV21-1
D: -

DNA: TGTGCCAGCAGCTTAGCTCGCCGAGACAGTTATGGCTACACCTTC
CDR3: CASSLARRDSYGYTF
size: -
J: TRBJ1-2
V: TRBV13
D: -

DNA: TGTGCCAGCAGCTTGGTAGCGGGGGGCCGACACTACAATGAGCAGTTCTTC
CDR3: CASSLVAGGRHYNEQFF
size: -
J: TRBJ2-1
V: TRBV5-6
D: TRBD2

DNA: TGCGCCAGCAGTGAACTTGGCTACACCTTC
CDR3: CASSELGYTF
size: -
J: TRBJ1-2
V: TRBV10-1
D: -

DNA: TGTGCCAGCAGCGTCAGTGAATCCTATAATTCACCCCTCCACTTT
CDR3: CASSVSESYNSPLHF
size: -
J: TRBJ1-6
V: TRBV21-1
D: -

DNA: TGTGCCAGCAGTTTTCGGCGGAACTATGGCTACACCTTC
CDR3: CASSFRRNYGYTF
size: -
J: TRBJ1-2
V: TRBV12-3/TRBV12-4
D: -